The clone carrying this T cell receptor beta chain was seen once. This specimen belongs to a study of blood T cell repertoires in COVID-19. Study details: Specimens from acute and convalescent COVID-19 originated in the United States, Italy and Spain. The cDNA or gDNA used as material had been derived from T cells, B-cell-depleted T cells, or PBMCs.

V was clipped by 6 bases and J by 0 bases; unmatched bases: 11. The CDR3 consists of 17 residues. CDR1 is MNHEY, CDR2 SMNVEV, per germline (reference sequence). Original data processing: Reference gene primer amplification gave estimated nucleated cell counts. Data came from immunoSEQ multiplex PCR; TCRdb stores just in-frame clones and leaves some out. The DNA gave D and trimming, while V, J and clone size come from that table. The sample comprises 200,000 to 300,000 clones, approximately 91% of which are singletons, and 0.8% to 0.95% rests with the top ten. Enrollment of patients from Seattle took place during active infection, with longitudinal follow-up.

The source of this sequence is a man younger than 40 with COVID-19, enrolled during active disease. The chain joins TRBV27 to TRBJ2-1; 7 bases agree with TRBD2. The specimen sequenced was peripheral blood. The CDR3 DNA reads as TGTGCCAGCAGCTCATACAGGCGGGGGAGCTCCTACAATGAGCAGTTCTTC. Its protein is CASSSYRRGSSYNEQFF.